Listed below are T cell receptor beta chains from one sample, sequenced in a study of vaccination and CD4 T cells after COVID-19. Antigen specificity for these receptors is unknown. TCRdb itself ran the PCR reads through MiXCR, one entry per CDR3 protein. The sample yields 4,000 or so distinct CDR3 sequences, 20% to 25% seen once. Sequencing was carried out using CD4+ T cells from blood, cultured in vitro. The receptor set was obtained from a human donor who had recovered from COVID-19. Both conserved end residues are part of each CDR3. Fields, in order: clone size, V gene, J gene, D gene, CDR3 DNA, CDR3 protein. The D gene is left open where the match is weak. Not every row has a clone size; where given, it reads once, few, many or a size class.

size: few; V: TRBV7-9; J: TRBJ2-5; D: TRBD1; DNA: TGTGCCAGCAGCTTATCGTTGCCCGGGACAGGGGGGTTTGGAGAGACCCAGTACTTC; CDR3: CASSLSLPGTGGFGETQYF
size: NA; V: TRBV21-1; J: TRBJ1-1; D: NA; DNA: TGTGCCAGCAAGCGGGGGAACACTGAAGCTTTCTTT; CDR3: CASKRGNTEAFF
size: NA; V: TRBV19; J: TRBJ1-3; D: TRBD1; DNA: TGTGCCAGTAGTGCCGGGACAGGGGTTTTAGACACCATATATTTT; CDR3: CASSAGTGVLDTIYF
size: NA; V: TRBV7-9; J: TRBJ1-4; D: NA; DNA: TGTGCCAGCAGTTCCAGTCTAACGGAACTGTTTTTT; CDR3: CASSSSLTELFF
size: medium-sized; V: TRBV5-1; J: TRBJ2-5; D: TRBD2; DNA: TGCGCCAGCACCGGACTAGCGGGCCCCCAAGAGACCCAGTACTTC; CDR3: CASTGLAGPQETQYF
size: few; V: TRBV11-3; J: TRBJ2-1; D: TRBD2; DNA: TGTGCCAGCAGCGGCCGGGAGGCAGAGCAGTTCTTC; CDR3: CASSGREAEQFF
size: few; V: TRBV2; J: TRBJ1-4; D: TRBD1; DNA: TGTGCCAGCAGGTCCCGGACAGGCAATGAAAAACTGTTTTTT; CDR3: CASRSRTGNEKLFF
size: NA; V: TRBV6-1; J: TRBJ1-1; D: TRBD1; DNA: TGTGCCAGCAGTACAGATTACAGGGGTAGGGACACTGAAGCTTTCTTT; CDR3: CASSTDYRGRDTEAFF
size: few; V: TRBV6-5; J: TRBJ1-1; D: TRBD1; DNA: TGTGCCAGCAGATACCCGGGACAGGGGGAGAACACTGAAGCTTTCTTT; CDR3: CASRYPGQGENTEAFF
size: few; V: TRBV30; J: TRBJ1-5; D: NA; DNA: TGTGCCGCAAACAGGGAGGGTCAGCCCCAGCATTTT; CDR3: CAANREGQPQHF
size: few; V: TRBV5-8; J: TRBJ1-1; D: NA; DNA: TGTGCCAGCAGCTGGGGGCGGGGGTGGACTGAAGCTTTCTTT; CDR3: CASSWGRGWTEAFF
size: NA; V: TRBV14; J: TRBJ2-7; D: NA; DNA: TGTGCCAGCAGCCAAGATCTCAGTCCAGGGTACTCCTACGAGCAGTACTTC; CDR3: CASSQDLSPGYSYEQYF
size: few; V: TRBV6-1; J: TRBJ1-1; D: NA; DNA: TGTGCCAGCAGTGCCGGGGCAGGGGAAGGCACTGAAGCTTTCTTT; CDR3: CASSAGAGEGTEAFF
size: NA; V: TRBV4-1; J: TRBJ2-3; D: NA; DNA: TGCGCCAGCAGCCAAGACTATGGGACCTATAACACAGATACGCAGTATTTT; CDR3: CASSQDYGTYNTDTQYF